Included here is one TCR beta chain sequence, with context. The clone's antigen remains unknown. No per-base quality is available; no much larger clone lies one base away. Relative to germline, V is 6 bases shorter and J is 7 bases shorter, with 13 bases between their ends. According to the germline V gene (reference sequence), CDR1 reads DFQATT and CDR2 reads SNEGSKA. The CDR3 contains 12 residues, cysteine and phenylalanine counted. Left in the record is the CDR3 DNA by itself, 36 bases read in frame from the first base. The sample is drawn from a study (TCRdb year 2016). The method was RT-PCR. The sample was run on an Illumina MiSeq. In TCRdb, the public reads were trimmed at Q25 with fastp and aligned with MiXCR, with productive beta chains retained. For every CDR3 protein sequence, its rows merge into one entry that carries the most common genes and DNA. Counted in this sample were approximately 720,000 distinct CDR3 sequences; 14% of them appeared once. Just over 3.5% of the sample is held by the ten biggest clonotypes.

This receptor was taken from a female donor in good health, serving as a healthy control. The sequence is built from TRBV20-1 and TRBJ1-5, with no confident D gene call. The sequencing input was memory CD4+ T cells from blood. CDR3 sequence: CSAKPGGQPQHF. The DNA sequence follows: TGCAGTGCGAAACCGGGTGGACAGCCCCAGCATTTT.